This TCR beta chain was found in a study of long-term antiretroviral therapy in people with HIV. Findings and limits, study-wide: From the mid-2000s to the late 2010s, blood was obtained, possibly while participants received older ART regimens. Dominant in the repertoire at all time points were clones expanded before ART.

Trimming at V came to 6 bases and at J to 4 bases, leaving 7 bases not matched to a gene. The length of the CDR3 is 14 residues. From germline, CDR1 is MNHEY and CDR2 SVGAGI. Turning to this clone: The antigen remains unidentified.

Per donor, at least one pre-ART and at least two post-ART PBMC samples were obtained. Version v3.0 of the immunoSEQ assay ran at survey level. Measured with immunoSEQ multiplex PCR; TCRdb has only the in-frame clones, and not every one. The table records 30,000 to 40,000 clones, roughly three quarters of them present only once. Material: unsorted PBMCs, obtained 3.1 years after starting antiretroviral therapy. The clonotype originates from a woman in her forties or fifties with HIV. This sequence joins TRBV6-5 and TRBJ1-2, with 8 bases that match TRBD1. The CDR3 is CASRGRGQGYGYTF. CDR3 nucleotide sequence: TGTGCCAGCAGGGGCAGGGGGCAAGGCTATGGCTACACCTTC.